This T cell receptor beta chain was obtained from a study of blood T cell repertoires in COVID-19. Study-wide context: The analysed material was cDNA or gDNA that came from T cells, B-cell-depleted T cells, or PBMCs.

Trimming shortened V by 4 bases and J by 5 bases, and 14 bases separated the two germline ends. The CDR3 is 14 residues long. The germline V gene has CDR1 LGHNA and CDR2 YSLEER. Authors' analysis steps: Estimates of nucleated cell counts were drawn from the amplification of reference gene primers. This table comes from immunoSEQ multiplex PCR, and its TCRdb copy is limited to in-frame clones, with some not included. V and J calls and clone size are copied from that table; D and trimming were computed from the DNA. This table holds approximately 120,000 clones, 55% to 70% found once. Input material: peripheral blood. The receptor was derived from a woman aged 70-85 years with acute or convalescent COVID-19. This rearrangement joins TRBV4-3 to TRBJ1-2; D is perhaps TRBD1 (6 bases). The CDR3 spells CASSRLGGEYGYTF. CDR3 coding DNA: TGCGCCAGCAGCCGGTTAGGGGGGGAGTATGGCTACACCTTC.